The rows below give T cell receptor beta chains drawn from one sample of a study of blood T cell repertoires in COVID-19. The repertoire was sequenced with immunoSEQ multiplex PCR; TCRdb's copy has only in-frame clones and lacks some. Altogether 180,000 or so clones are present, around 91% being singletons, with the ten largest covering roughly 0.56%. The sample was peripheral blood. All receptors come from a man aged 45 to 65 with acute or convalescent COVID-19. Both conserved end residues are part of each CDR3. The order of the fields is J gene, clone size, V gene, D gene, CDR3 DNA, CDR3 protein. D genes are given only for firm matches. Only part of the rows carry a size: once, few, many, or a class if the clone is expanded.

TRBJ2-3	-	TRBV10-3	-	TGTGCCATCAGTGAAGGTCGGGGTCCCACAGATACGCAGTATTTT	CAISEGRGPTDTQYF
TRBJ2-3	-	TRBV14	-	TGTGCCAGCAGCCCAGGGGCTGAAGATACGCAGTATTTT	CASSPGAEDTQYF
TRBJ1-1	few	TRBV24-1	-	TGTGCCACCAGTGATGCAGGGTCGAACACTGAAGCTTTCTTT	CATSDAGSNTEAFF
TRBJ1-2	-	TRBV3-1/TRBV3-2	-	TGTGCCAGCAGCCAGGCCCCAGGAGGCTACACCTTC	CASSQAPGGYTF
TRBJ1-2	-	TRBV5-6	TRBD1	TGTGCCAGCAGCTTGATGGGACAGGGCCCCGAAGGCTACACCTTC	CASSLMGQGPEGYTF
TRBJ1-5	-	TRBV10-2	-	TGCGCCAGCAGTGAGTCGGGTCAGGGCGTTGGAAACAATCAGCCCCAGCATTTT	CASSESGQGVGNNQPQHF
TRBJ1-6	-	TRBV27	-	TGTGCCAGCCGTGGACAGCAAAATTCACCCCTCCACTTT	CASRGQQNSPLHF
TRBJ2-1	-	TRBV27	-	TGTGCCAGCAGTTTAACTAGCTTCTACAATGAGCAGTTCTTC	CASSLTSFYNEQFF
TRBJ2-1	-	TRBV24-1	TRBD2	TGTGCCACCAGTGATTTTAGCGGGGGGGCGGTTAATGAGCAGTTCTTC	CATSDFSGGAVNEQFF
TRBJ1-1	-	TRBV19	TRBD1	TGTGCCAGTAAGCAAGGACAGGCCTTGAACACTGAAGCTTTCTTT	CASKQGQALNTEAFF
TRBJ1-4	-	TRBV5-8	-	TGTGCCAGCAGCTCCCAGGGTGTTGAAAAACTGTTTTTT	CASSSQGVEKLFF
TRBJ2-1	-	TRBV11-3	-	TGTGCCAGCAGACAATCAACAGGGAGTGAGCAGTTCTTC	CASRQSTGSEQFF
TRBJ2-4	-	TRBV6-1	-	TGTGCCAGCAGTGCCCCTGCCTGGGTTGGGCACAGGGACATTCAGTACTTC	CASSAPAWVGHRDIQYF
TRBJ1-6	once	TRBV7-8	TRBD1	TGTGCCAGCAGCAGGGGGGACAGCGATAGCTCCTATAATTCACCCCTCCACTTT	CASSRGDSDSSYNSPLHF
TRBJ2-2	once	TRBV6-4	-	TGTGCCAGCGCGGGACAGTTCAACACCGGGGAGCTGTTTTTT	CASAGQFNTGELFF
TRBJ2-7	once	TRBV7-2	TRBD2	TGTGCCAGCAGCTTAGCGCGGGGGGCTCACGAGCAGTACTTC	CASSLARGAHEQYF
TRBJ1-1	-	TRBV5-1	TRBD1	TGCGCCAGCAGTATCGGAAGGGGGCTGAGCACTGAAGCTTTCTTT	CASSIGRGLSTEAFF
TRBJ1-2	once	TRBV6-2/TRBV6-3	-	TGTGCCAGCAGTACCCGGACATCCCCGGTGGGCTATGGCTACACCTTC	CASSTRTSPVGYGYTF
TRBJ2-1	-	TRBV4-3	-	TGCGCCAGCAGCCAAGGGACTGGGGAGATGGTTGAGCAGTTCTTC	CASSQGTGEMVEQFF
TRBJ2-5	once	TRBV11-2	-	TGTGCCAGCAGCTTAGTCCGTCCGACCCAGTACTTC	CASSLVRPTQYF
TRBJ1-6	-	TRBV12-3/TRBV12-4	-	TGTGCCAGCAGTTCGGAGACCGGTTCACCCCTCCACTTT	CASSSETGSPLHF
TRBJ1-1	-	TRBV19	-	TGTGCCAGTAGTATCTGGTACGGCACTGAAGCTTTCTTT	CASSIWYGTEAFF
TRBJ2-3	-	TRBV20-1	-	TGCAGTGGTGGGAGAACAGATACGCAGTATTTT	CSGGRTDTQYF
TRBJ2-5	-	TRBV7-2	-	TGTGCCAGCAGCTTAGCCCGCGTGGCGGGGCAAGAGACCCAGTACTTC	CASSLARVAGQETQYF
TRBJ1-1	-	TRBV28	TRBD1	TGTGCCAGCAGTCCCCGGACAGGGGCGAACACTGAAGCTTTCTTT	CASSPRTGANTEAFF
TRBJ2-5	-	TRBV10-3	-	TGTGCCATCAGTGAGTCTGCCTCGAGGGTGGGCGAGACCCAGTACTTC	CAISESASRVGETQYF
TRBJ1-1	-	TRBV7-9	-	TGTGCCAGCAGACCAACAGACAGATTGAACACTGAAGCTTTCTTT	CASRPTDRLNTEAFF
TRBJ2-2	-	TRBV11-3	TRBD2	TGTGCCAGCAGCACCGCCGGGACTAGCGGAGGGAACACCGGGGAGCTGTTTTTT	CASSTAGTSGGNTGELFF
TRBJ1-4	-	TRBV5-3	-	TGTGCCAGAAGCGCGGACAGCGAAACTAATGAAAAACTGTTTTTT	CARSADSETNEKLFF
TRBJ2-7	-	TRBV27	-	TGTGCCAGCAGTTTAAAAAAACAGGTATACGAGCAGTACTTC	CASSLKKQVYEQYF
TRBJ2-5	-	TRBV5-4	-	TGTGCCAGCAGCTTAGCGGGGACACAAGAGACCCAGTACTTC	CASSLAGTQETQYF
TRBJ1-5	-	TRBV4-2	TRBD1	TGTGCCAGCAGCCAACACAGGGGGAGCAATCAGCCCCAGCATTTT	CASSQHRGSNQPQHF
TRBJ1-5	-	TRBV27	-	TGTGCCAGCAGTTTTATGAGGGAGCAGCCCCAGCATTTT	CASSFMREQPQHF
TRBJ1-1	-	TRBV6-1	TRBD1	TGTGCCAGCAGTGAGTGGGACAGGGGGCAAGTGAACACTGAAGCTTTCTTT	CASSEWDRGQVNTEAFF
TRBJ1-2	-	TRBV9	TRBD1	TGTGCCAGCAGGGACAGGACTGGCTACACCTTC	CASRDRTGYTF
TRBJ1-4	-	TRBV5-4	-	TGTGCCAGCAGCTTGGGGGGGCAGGGAACTAATGAAAAACTGTTTTTT	CASSLGGQGTNEKLFF
TRBJ2-5	-	TRBV9	-	TGTGCCAGCAGCGTAGGACTCGATGGAGGGCAAGAGACCCAGTACTTC	CASSVGLDGGQETQYF
TRBJ1-6	-	TRBV10-1	TRBD1	TGCGCCACCAAACAGGGGGAGAATTCACCCCTCCACTTT	CATKQGENSPLHF
TRBJ1-5	-	TRBV28	TRBD1	TGTGCCAGCAGTCCCGGGACAGTTTATAGCAATCAGCCCCAGCATTTT	CASSPGTVYSNQPQHF
TRBJ1-1	-	TRBV5-1	-	TGCGCCAGCAGCTTGGGGCAGGAGAACACTGAAGCTTTCTTT	CASSLGQENTEAFF
TRBJ1-2	-	TRBV18	TRBD1	TGTGCCAGCTCACTGGGGACAGGGGGCGTGTATGGCTACACCTTC	CASSLGTGGVYGYTF
TRBJ2-7	-	TRBV6-5	-	TGTGCCAGCAGCCGACACAGGGACCCGTCCTACGAGCAGTACTTC	CASSRHRDPSYEQYF
TRBJ1-5	-	TRBV15	TRBD1	TGTGCCACCAGCGGGGACAGGGATCAGCCCCAGCATTTT	CATSGDRDQPQHF
TRBJ1-1	-	TRBV5-1	TRBD1	TGCGCCAGCAGCCCACAGGGGATTGCTGAAGCTTTCTTT	CASSPQGIAEAFF
TRBJ2-1	-	TRBV9	-	TGTGCCAGCAGCGAGATAGTCGACTACAATGAGCAGTTCTTC	CASSEIVDYNEQFF
TRBJ1-1	-	TRBV27	TRBD1	TGTGCCAGCAGTCTAATTCAGGGGGCGGGCACTGAAGCTTTCTTT	CASSLIQGAGTEAFF
TRBJ2-7	-	TRBV7-2	-	TGTGCCAGCAGCTTAGATCTTTACGAGCAGTACTTC	CASSLDLYEQYF
TRBJ2-3	-	TRBV7-6	TRBD2	TGTGCCAGCAGCTCGAGAGCGGGGAACACAGATACGCAGTATTTT	CASSSRAGNTDTQYF
TRBJ2-2	-	TRBV7-6	TRBD1	TGTGCCAGCAGTCAAACCGACAGGGGAACCGGGGAGCTGTTTTTT	CASSQTDRGTGELFF
TRBJ1-5	once	TRBV10-3	TRBD1	TGTGCCATCAGTTACACAGGGGACGATCAGCCCCAGCATTTT	CAISYTGDDQPQHF
TRBJ1-5	-	TRBV11-2	TRBD1	TGTGCCAGCAGTCGGACAGGGAACCAGCCCCAGCATTTT	CASSRTGNQPQHF
TRBJ1-2	-	TRBV6-5	-	TGTGCCAGCAGTTATAGCCAGACTTATGGCTACACCTTC	CASSYSQTYGYTF
TRBJ2-3	-	TRBV18	TRBD1	TGTGCCAGCTCACCATCGTGGGGACAGGGAGCCACAGATACGCAGTATTTT	CASSPSWGQGATDTQYF
TRBJ2-3	-	TRBV9	TRBD2	TGTGCCAGCAGCGGACGTAGCGGGAGGGACACAGATACGCAGTATTTT	CASSGRSGRDTDTQYF
TRBJ2-7	few	TRBV28	-	TGTGCCAGCAGTTTCACTATTAGGGAGCAGTACTTC	CASSFTIREQYF